These 3 T cell receptor beta chains originate from one sample sequenced in a study of OX40 agonist ivuxolimab in advanced cancers. The assay was immunoSEQ multiplex PCR, and TCRdb's table has in-frame clones only and misses some. The sample consists of approximately 31,000 clones, roughly 87% of them appearing once. Specimen: CD4+ or CD8+ T cells sorted from blood, collected in a trial of the OX40 agonist ivuxolimab. The receptors originated from an adult with an advanced solid tumor such as melanoma, head and neck, liver or kidney cancer.

V and J are TRBV19 and TRBJ2-5; 8 bases are shared with TRBD1. Losses at the gene ends were 5 bases for V and 4 bases for J; bases not matched to a gene: 3. The CDR3 runs 13 residues. In germline, CDR1 is LNHDA, CDR2 SQIVND (reference sequence). CDR3 nucleotide sequence: TGTGCCAGTAGTCCTGGGACAGGAGAGACCCAGTACTTC. The encoded protein is CASSPGTGETQYF.

The chain uses TRBV6-1 and TRBJ1-5; TRBD1 might be the D (6 bases). Looked up from germline, CDR1 is MNHNS and CDR2 is SASEGT. The V end was cut by 1 base, the J end by 1 base, with 11 bases between. CDR3 length equals 16 residues. In nucleotides, the CDR3 is TGTGCCAGCAGTGAAGGGGGGGCGCGGAGCAATCAGCCCCAGCATTTT. This translates into CASSEGGARSNQPQHF.

The rearrangement links TRBV7-2 to TRBJ1-1, with unresolved D. The CDR3 is made up of 14 amino acids. CDR1 SGHTA and CDR2 FQGNSA come from the germline V gene. The V gene lost 1 base and the J gene lost 3 bases, with 9 bases spanning the gap. Here the CDR3 reads CASSLGGFDTEAFF. CDR3 in DNA: TGTGCCAGCAGCTTAGGGGGTTTCGACACTGAAGCTTTCTTT.